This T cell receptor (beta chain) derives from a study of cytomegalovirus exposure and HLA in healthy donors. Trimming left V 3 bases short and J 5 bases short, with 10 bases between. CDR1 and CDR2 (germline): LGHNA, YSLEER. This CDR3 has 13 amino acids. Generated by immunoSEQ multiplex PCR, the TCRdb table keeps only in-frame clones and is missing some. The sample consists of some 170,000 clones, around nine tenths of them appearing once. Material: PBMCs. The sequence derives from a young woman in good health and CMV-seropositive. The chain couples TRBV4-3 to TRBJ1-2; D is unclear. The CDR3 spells CASSHPRGYGYTF. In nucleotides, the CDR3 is TGCGCCAGCAGCCACCCCCGGGGATATGGCTACACCTTC.